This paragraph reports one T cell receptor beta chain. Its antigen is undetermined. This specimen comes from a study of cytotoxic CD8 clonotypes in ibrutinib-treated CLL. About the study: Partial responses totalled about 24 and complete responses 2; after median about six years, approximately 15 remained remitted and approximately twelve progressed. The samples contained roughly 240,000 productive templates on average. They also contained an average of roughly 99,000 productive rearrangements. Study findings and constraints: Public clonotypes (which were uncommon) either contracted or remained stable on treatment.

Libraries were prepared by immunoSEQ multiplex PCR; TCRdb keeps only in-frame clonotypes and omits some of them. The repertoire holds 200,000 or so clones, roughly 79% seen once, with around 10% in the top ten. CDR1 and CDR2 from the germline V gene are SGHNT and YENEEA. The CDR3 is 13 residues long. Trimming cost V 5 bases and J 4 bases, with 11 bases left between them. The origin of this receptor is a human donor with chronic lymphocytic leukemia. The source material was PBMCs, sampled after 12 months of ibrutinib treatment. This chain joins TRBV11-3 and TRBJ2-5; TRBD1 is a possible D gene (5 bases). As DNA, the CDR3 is TGTGCCAGCAGCCCCAGGGAATCAGAGACCCAGTACTTC. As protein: CASSPRESETQYF.